This TCR beta chain was sequenced in a study of blood T cell repertoires in COVID-19. Study as a whole: The cDNA or gDNA used as material had been derived from T cells, B-cell-depleted T cells, or PBMCs.

This clone was seen once. This CDR3 contains 16 residues. The germline gives CDR1 MNHEY, CDR2 SVGAGI. Trimming cost V 2 bases and J 2 bases, with 14 bases left between them. Original analysis: Using reference gene primer amplification, nucleated cell counts were estimated. Profiling relied on immunoSEQ multiplex PCR, and the TCRdb table lists in-frame clones only, not all of them. Clone size and the V and J calls come from that table; the DNA yielded D and trimming. The sample includes about 170,000 clones, about four fifths seen only once; the top ten take roughly 2%. This chain uses TRBV6-5 with TRBJ2-3, with D hard to call. Sequencing was carried out using peripheral blood. The TCR comes from a woman of 80 years or more with acute or convalescent COVID-19. The CDR3 region has the DNA TGTGCCAGCAGTTACGCTTCAGGCATTTACACAGATACGCAGTATTTT. Its protein product is CASSYASGIYTDTQYF.